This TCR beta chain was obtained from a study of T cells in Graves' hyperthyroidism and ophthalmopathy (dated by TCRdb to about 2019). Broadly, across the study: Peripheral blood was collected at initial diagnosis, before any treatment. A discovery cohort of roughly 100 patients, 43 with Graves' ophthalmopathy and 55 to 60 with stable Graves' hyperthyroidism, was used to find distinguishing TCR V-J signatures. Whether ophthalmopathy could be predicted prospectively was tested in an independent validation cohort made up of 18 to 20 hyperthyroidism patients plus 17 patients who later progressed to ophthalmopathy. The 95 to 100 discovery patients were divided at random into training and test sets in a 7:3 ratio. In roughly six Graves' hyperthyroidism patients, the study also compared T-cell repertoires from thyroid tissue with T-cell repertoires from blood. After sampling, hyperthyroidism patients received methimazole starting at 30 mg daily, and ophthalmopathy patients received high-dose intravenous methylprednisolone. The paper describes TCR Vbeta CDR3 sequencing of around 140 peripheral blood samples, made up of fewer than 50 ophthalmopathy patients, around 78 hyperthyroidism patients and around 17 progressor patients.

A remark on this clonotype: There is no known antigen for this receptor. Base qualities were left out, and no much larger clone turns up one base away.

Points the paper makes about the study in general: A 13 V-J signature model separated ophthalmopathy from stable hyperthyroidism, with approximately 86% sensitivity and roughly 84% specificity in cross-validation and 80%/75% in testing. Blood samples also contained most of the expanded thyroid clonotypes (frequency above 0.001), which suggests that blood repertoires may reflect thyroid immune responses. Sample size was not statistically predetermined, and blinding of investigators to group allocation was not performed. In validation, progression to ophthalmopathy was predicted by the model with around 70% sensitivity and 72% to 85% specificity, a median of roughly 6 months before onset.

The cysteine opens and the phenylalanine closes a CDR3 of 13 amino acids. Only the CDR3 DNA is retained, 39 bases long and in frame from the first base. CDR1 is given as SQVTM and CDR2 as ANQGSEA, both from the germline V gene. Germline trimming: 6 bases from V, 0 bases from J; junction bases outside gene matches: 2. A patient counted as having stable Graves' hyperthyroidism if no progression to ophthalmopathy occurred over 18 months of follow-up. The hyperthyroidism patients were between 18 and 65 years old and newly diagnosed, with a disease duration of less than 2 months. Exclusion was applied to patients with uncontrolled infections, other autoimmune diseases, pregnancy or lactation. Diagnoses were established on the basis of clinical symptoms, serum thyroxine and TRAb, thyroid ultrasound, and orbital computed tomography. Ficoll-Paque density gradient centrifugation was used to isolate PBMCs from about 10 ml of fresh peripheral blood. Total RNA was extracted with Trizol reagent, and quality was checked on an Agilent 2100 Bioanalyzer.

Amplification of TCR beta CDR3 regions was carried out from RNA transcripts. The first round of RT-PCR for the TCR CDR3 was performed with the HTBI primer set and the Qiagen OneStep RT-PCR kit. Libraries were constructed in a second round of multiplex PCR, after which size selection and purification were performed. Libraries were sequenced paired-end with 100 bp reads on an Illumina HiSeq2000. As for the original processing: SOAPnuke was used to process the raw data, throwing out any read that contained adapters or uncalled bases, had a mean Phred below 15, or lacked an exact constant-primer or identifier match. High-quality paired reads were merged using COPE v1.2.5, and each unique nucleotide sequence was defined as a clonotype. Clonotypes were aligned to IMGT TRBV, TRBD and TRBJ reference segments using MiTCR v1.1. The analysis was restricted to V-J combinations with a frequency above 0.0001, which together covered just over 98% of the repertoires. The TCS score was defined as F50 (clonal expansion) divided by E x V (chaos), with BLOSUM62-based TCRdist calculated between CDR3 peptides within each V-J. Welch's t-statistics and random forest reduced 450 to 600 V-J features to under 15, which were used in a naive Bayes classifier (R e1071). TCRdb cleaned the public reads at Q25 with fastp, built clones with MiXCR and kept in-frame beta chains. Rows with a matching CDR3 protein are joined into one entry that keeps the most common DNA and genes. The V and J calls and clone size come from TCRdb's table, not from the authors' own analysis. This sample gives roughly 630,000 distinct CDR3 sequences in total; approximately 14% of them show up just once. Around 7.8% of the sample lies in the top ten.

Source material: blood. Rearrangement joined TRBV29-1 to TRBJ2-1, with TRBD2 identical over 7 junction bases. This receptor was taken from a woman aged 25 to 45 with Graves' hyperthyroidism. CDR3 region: CSVGGSSYNEQFF. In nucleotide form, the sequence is TGCAGCGTGGGGGGGAGCTCCTACAATGAGCAGTTCTTC.